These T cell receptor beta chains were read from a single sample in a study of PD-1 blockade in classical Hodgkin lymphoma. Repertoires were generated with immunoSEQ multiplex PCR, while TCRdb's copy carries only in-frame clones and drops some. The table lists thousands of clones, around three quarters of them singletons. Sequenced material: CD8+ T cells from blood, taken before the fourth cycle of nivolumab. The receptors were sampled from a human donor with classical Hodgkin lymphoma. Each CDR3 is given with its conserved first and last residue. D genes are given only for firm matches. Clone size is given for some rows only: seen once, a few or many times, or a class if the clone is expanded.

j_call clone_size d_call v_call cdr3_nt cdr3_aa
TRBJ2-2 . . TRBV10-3 TGTGCCATCAGTCCCGACAGAACCCTGAACACCGGGGAGCTGTTTTTT CAISPDRTLNTGELFF
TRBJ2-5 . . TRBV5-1 TGCGCCAGCAGCTTTAGAGAGACCCAGTACTTC CASSFRETQYF
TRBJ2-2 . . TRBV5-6 TGTGCCAGCAGCTTCGGACCAAGGAACACCGGGGAGCTGTTTTTT CASSFGPRNTGELFF
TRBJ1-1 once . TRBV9 TGTGCCAGCACCCCGGGAGGCACTGAAGCTTTCTTT CASTPGGTEAFF
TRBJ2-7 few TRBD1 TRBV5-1 TGCGCCAGCAGCTGGGGGATAGACAGGGATGAGACCTACGAGCAGTACTTC CASSWGIDRDETYEQYF
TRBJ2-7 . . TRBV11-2 TGTGCCAGCAGCGCAGACAGCGCCCCATACTACGAGCAGTACTTC CASSADSAPYYEQYF
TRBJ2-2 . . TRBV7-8 TGTGCCAGCAGCTCCCGGGACCACGAGAGCACCGGGGAGCTGTTTTTT CASSSRDHESTGELFF
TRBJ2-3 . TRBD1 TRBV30 TGTGCCTGGAGTGTACCGGACAGGGCGGCAGATACGCAGTATTTT CAWSVPDRAADTQYF
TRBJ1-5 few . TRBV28 TGTGCCAGCAGTTTTCATCAGCCCCAGCATTTT CASSFHQPQHF
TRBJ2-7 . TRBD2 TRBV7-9 TGTGCCAGCAGCCAAACTAGCGGGGGATCCTACGAGCAGTACTTC CASSQTSGGSYEQYF
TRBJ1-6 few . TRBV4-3 TGCGCCAGCAGCCAAGACGGGTTCAGTTATTCACCCCTCCACTTT CASSQDGFSYSPLHF
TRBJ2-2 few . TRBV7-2 TGTGCCAGCAACACAGGGATATATGGCGGGGAGCTGTTTTTT CASNTGIYGGELFF
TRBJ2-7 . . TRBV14 TGTGCCAGCAGCCAAAGGACACACTACGAGCAGTACTTC CASSQRTHYEQYF
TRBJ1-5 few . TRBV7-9 TGTGCCAGCAGCTTAGGGCAGAATCAGCCCCAGCATTTT CASSLGQNQPQHF
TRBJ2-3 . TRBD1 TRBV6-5 TGTGCCAGCAGTTACGGGACAGCCTCTAGCACAGATACGCAGTATTTT CASSYGTASSTDTQYF
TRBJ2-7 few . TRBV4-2 TGTGCCAGCAGCCAAGAAGGGGGGGGTACCTACGAGCAGTACTTC CASSQEGGGTYEQYF
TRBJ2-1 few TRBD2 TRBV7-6 TGTGCCAGCAGCTTAGCCGGGACTAGCGGGGTGTTCTTC CASSLAGTSGVFF
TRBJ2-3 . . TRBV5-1 TGCGCCAGCAGCTGGCGGACCCAAACAGATACGCAGTATTTT CASSWRTQTDTQYF
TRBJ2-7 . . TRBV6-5 TGTGCCAGCAGCTCCTCCGGTGGTCAGTACTTC CASSSSGGQYF
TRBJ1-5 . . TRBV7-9 TGTGCCAGCAGCTCTGGTAGAGGACAGAGAAACAATCAGCCCCAGCATTTT CASSSGRGQRNNQPQHF
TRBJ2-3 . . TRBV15 TGTGCCACCAGCAGGGACCGGGACACGGATGCCACAGATACGCAGTATTTT CATSRDRDTDATDTQYF
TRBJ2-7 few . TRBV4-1 TGCGCCAGCAGCCAAGTGGGGACGGTGTCCTACGAGCAGTACTTC CASSQVGTVSYEQYF
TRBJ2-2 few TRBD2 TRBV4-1 TGCGCCAGCAGCCAACGGGGGGTCGACACCGGGGAGCTGTTTTTT CASSQRGVDTGELFF
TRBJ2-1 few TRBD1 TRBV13 TGTGCCAGCAGCTTAGGGAGGGGGCCCTACAATGAGCAGTTCTTC CASSLGRGPYNEQFF
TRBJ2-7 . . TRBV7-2 TGTGCCAGCAGCTTAGGCCGGGGCGAGCAGTACTTC CASSLGRGEQYF
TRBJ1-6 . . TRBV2 TGTGCCAGCAGTGATACGGGGAGCTCCTATAATTCACCCCTCCACTTT CASSDTGSSYNSPLHF
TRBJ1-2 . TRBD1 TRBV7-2 TGTGCCAGCAGCCTAGGGACAGCGGGGTGGGGCTACACCTTC CASSLGTAGWGYTF
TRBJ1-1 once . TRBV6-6 TGTGCCAGCAGTTACTCGAGAGACAGGCCGGGCTTAGAAGCTTTCTTT CASSYSRDRPGLEAFF
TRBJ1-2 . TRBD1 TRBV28 TGTGCCAGCAGTCTATCAACAGGGGGCAATAAACGAGGCTACACCTTC CASSLSTGGNKRGYTF
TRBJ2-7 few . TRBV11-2 TGTGCCAGCAGCTTAGGTGGGTCAGGAATCTACGAGCAGTACTTC CASSLGGSGIYEQYF
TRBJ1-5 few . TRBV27 TGTGCCAGCAGTTTCAGGGGAAGCAATCAGCCCCAGCATTTT CASSFRGSNQPQHF
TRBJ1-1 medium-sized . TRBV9 TGTGCCAGCAGCCCCAGTGGGCTGAACACTGAAGCTTTCTTT CASSPSGLNTEAFF
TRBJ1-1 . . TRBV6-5 TGTGCCAGCAGTTACTCCGAGAGGGCATCGGACACTGAAGCTTTCTTT CASSYSERASDTEAFF
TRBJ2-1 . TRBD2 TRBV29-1 TGCAGCGTTGATAGGCGGGGAGGGTTCAATGAGCAGTTCTTC CSVDRRGGFNEQFF
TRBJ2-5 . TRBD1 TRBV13 TGTGCCAGCAGCGCGACGACAGGGGGAATTGAAGAGACCCAGTACTTC CASSATTGGIEETQYF